The rows below give T cell receptor beta chains drawn from one sample of a study of T cell repertoires in cytomegalovirus infection. TCRdb passed the reads through MiXCR, listing each CDR3 protein once. The sample shows roughly 80,000 distinct CDR3 sequences, about 24% of them seen only once. No cognate antigen is known for these TCRs. Sequencing used CD8+ T cells from cultured PBMCs, obtained from culture after CMV antigen stimulation. Receptor source: a human donor in good health (CMV status not recorded). Some clones in this sample may be carry-over from other donors' samples. CDR3s include the opening cysteine and the closing phenylalanine or tryptophan. Each record gives: CDR3 length, clone size, V gene, CDR3 protein. Some rows have no size entry. The others give once, few or many, or a class for an expanded clone.

>13|few|TRBV29-1
CSVEGRLEDGYTF
>14|.|TRBV27
CASSFRQGGQPQHF
>10|few|TRBV25-1
CASSDGLQFF
>16|many|TRBV28
CATSKGVTGLSYEQYF
>12|few|TRBV11-2
CASSLLYNEQFF
>14|many|TRBV20-1
CSAREEGKANEQFF
>13|few|TRBV12-3/TRBV12-4
CASSPSTYGEAFF
>17|many|TRBV6-6
CASSYSNDGWPKDEQYF
>16|few|TRBV4-3
CASSQDGTARNQPQHF
>15|few|TRBV2
CASSGGRQGQPEAFF
>15|few|TRBV28
CASSSTGQNNSPLHF
>13|few|TRBV30
CAWSPGQDYEQYF
>16|few|TRBV6-5
CASSKYSAAVNTEAFF
>14|many|TRBV11-2
CASSTGPGANVLTF
>15|few|TRBV15
CATSKARDRVNGYTF
>17|.|TRBV27
CASSLGRDRVTKNIQYF
>13|many|TRBV7-9
CASSDSIRSEQYF
>14|.|TRBV5-5
CASSRKDRVDEQYF
>14|many|TRBV7-7
CASSRQDSNQPQHF
>13|few|TRBV11-3
CASGGGVLTEAFF
>14|many|TRBV9
CASAEGAASIEQFF
>14|few|TRBV4-3
CASSQDTMGYEQYF
>12|few|TRBV11-2
CASSLGWDIQFF
>16|many|TRBV12-3/TRBV12-4
CASSYSGRANTGELFF
>14|.|TRBV20-1
CSATPGTGAREQYF
>14|many|TRBV12-3/TRBV12-4
CASTPGQGTDTQYF
>15|many|TRBV7-3
CASSPDRGKNYGYTF
>17|few|TRBV11-2
CATLRLAGFAVGNEQFF
>14|few|TRBV9
CASSGGVDPRTQYF
>14|many|TRBV4-3
CASSLSSGANVLTF
>13|few|TRBV4-2
CASSQKLNQPQHF
>16|few|TRBV14
CASSQDLGQTVTEAFF
>18|.|TRBV5-1
CASSTPEASGRFTDTQYF
>15|.|TRBV11-3
CASSEAWGGNEKLFF
>14|few|TRBV27
CASITSGFQETQYF
>15|many|TRBV7-2
CASSFGRGGPDTQYF
>13|few|TRBV5-6
CASSQTRGTEAFF
>13|.|TRBV28
CASLWSGEETQYF
>15|many|TRBV7-2
CASSRGGGRADTQYF
>14|few|TRBV6-2/TRBV6-3
CASSYSNSNQPQHF
>15|many|TRBV7-8
CASSRQGWSNQPQHF
>14|many|TRBV15
CATSLGQGKDGYTF
>16|few|TRBV12-3/TRBV12-4
CASTSYRGMVVNEQFF
>14|.|TRBV2
CASSEPPGNTEAFF
>14|few|TRBV7-9
CASSTGTNSYEQYF
>14|.|TRBV10-2
CASSESRNNQPQHF